This T cell receptor beta chain was profiled in a study of tumor-infiltrating lymphocytes in oesophageal squamous cell carcinoma. TCRdb reprocessed the PCR reads with MiXCR, giving one entry per CDR3 protein. Of some 11,000 distinct CDR3 sequences in the sample, 40% to 65% were seen once. The V gene's germline CDR1 is SGHVS and CDR2 FNYEAQ. The CDR3 totals 16 residues. The receptor's source is a female donor with esophageal squamous cell carcinoma. Material: esophageal tumor tissue. The chain uses TRBV7-6 and TRBJ2-5; the D is unclear. The DNA end favors TRBJ2-1, so the J call may be wrong. The CDR3 sequence: CASSPKQNSIYNEQFF. CDR3 nucleotides: TGTGCCAGCAGCCCAAAACAGAATAGCATTTACAATGAGCAGTTCTTC.